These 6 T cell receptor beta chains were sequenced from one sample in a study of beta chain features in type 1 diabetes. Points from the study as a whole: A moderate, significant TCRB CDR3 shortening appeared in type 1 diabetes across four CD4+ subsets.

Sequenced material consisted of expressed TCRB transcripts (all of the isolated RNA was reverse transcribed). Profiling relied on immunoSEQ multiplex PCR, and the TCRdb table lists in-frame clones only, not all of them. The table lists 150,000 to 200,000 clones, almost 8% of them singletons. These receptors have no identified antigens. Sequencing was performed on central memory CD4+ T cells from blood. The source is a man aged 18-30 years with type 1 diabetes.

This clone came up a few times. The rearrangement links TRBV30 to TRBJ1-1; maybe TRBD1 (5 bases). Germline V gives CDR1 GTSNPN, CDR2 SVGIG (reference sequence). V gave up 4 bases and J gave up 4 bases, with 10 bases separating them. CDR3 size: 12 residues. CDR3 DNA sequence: TGTGCCTGGATCCCGGGGGGCACTGAAGCTTTCTTT. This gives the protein CAWIPGGTEAFF.

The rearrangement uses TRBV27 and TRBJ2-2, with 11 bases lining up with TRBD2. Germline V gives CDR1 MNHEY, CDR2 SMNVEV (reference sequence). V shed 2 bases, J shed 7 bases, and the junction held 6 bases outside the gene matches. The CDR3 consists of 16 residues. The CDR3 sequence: CASSLITSGRNGELFF. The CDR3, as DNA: TGTGCCAGCAGTTTAATCACTAGCGGGAGAAACGGGGAGCTGTTTTTT.

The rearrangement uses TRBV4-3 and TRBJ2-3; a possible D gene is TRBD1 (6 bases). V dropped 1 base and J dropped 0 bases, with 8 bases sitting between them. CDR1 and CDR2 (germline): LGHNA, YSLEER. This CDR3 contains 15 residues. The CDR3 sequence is CASSQGTASTDTQYF. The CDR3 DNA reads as TGCGCCAGCAGCCAAGGGACAGCGAGCACAGATACGCAGTATTTT.

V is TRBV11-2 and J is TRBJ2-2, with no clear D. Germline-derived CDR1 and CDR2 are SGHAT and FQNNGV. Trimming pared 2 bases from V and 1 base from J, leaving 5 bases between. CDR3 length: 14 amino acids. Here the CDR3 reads CASSLIVNTGELFF. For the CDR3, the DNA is TGTGCCAGCAGCTTAATAGTGAACACCGGGGAGCTGTTTTTT.

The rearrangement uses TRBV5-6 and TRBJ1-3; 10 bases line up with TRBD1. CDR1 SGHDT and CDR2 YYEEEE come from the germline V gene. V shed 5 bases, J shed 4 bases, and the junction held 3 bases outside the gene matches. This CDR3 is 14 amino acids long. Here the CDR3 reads CASRTGGDGNTIYF. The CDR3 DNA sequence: TGTGCCAGCAGGACAGGGGGCGACGGAAACACCATATATTTT.

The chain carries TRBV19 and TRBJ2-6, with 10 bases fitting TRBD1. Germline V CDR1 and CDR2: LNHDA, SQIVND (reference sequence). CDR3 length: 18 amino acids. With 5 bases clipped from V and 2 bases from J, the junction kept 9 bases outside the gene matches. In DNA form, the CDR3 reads TGTGCCAGTAGTCGCGCCCGGGACAGGGGAACTGGGGCCAACGTCCTGACTTTC. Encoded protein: CASSRARDRGTGANVLTF.